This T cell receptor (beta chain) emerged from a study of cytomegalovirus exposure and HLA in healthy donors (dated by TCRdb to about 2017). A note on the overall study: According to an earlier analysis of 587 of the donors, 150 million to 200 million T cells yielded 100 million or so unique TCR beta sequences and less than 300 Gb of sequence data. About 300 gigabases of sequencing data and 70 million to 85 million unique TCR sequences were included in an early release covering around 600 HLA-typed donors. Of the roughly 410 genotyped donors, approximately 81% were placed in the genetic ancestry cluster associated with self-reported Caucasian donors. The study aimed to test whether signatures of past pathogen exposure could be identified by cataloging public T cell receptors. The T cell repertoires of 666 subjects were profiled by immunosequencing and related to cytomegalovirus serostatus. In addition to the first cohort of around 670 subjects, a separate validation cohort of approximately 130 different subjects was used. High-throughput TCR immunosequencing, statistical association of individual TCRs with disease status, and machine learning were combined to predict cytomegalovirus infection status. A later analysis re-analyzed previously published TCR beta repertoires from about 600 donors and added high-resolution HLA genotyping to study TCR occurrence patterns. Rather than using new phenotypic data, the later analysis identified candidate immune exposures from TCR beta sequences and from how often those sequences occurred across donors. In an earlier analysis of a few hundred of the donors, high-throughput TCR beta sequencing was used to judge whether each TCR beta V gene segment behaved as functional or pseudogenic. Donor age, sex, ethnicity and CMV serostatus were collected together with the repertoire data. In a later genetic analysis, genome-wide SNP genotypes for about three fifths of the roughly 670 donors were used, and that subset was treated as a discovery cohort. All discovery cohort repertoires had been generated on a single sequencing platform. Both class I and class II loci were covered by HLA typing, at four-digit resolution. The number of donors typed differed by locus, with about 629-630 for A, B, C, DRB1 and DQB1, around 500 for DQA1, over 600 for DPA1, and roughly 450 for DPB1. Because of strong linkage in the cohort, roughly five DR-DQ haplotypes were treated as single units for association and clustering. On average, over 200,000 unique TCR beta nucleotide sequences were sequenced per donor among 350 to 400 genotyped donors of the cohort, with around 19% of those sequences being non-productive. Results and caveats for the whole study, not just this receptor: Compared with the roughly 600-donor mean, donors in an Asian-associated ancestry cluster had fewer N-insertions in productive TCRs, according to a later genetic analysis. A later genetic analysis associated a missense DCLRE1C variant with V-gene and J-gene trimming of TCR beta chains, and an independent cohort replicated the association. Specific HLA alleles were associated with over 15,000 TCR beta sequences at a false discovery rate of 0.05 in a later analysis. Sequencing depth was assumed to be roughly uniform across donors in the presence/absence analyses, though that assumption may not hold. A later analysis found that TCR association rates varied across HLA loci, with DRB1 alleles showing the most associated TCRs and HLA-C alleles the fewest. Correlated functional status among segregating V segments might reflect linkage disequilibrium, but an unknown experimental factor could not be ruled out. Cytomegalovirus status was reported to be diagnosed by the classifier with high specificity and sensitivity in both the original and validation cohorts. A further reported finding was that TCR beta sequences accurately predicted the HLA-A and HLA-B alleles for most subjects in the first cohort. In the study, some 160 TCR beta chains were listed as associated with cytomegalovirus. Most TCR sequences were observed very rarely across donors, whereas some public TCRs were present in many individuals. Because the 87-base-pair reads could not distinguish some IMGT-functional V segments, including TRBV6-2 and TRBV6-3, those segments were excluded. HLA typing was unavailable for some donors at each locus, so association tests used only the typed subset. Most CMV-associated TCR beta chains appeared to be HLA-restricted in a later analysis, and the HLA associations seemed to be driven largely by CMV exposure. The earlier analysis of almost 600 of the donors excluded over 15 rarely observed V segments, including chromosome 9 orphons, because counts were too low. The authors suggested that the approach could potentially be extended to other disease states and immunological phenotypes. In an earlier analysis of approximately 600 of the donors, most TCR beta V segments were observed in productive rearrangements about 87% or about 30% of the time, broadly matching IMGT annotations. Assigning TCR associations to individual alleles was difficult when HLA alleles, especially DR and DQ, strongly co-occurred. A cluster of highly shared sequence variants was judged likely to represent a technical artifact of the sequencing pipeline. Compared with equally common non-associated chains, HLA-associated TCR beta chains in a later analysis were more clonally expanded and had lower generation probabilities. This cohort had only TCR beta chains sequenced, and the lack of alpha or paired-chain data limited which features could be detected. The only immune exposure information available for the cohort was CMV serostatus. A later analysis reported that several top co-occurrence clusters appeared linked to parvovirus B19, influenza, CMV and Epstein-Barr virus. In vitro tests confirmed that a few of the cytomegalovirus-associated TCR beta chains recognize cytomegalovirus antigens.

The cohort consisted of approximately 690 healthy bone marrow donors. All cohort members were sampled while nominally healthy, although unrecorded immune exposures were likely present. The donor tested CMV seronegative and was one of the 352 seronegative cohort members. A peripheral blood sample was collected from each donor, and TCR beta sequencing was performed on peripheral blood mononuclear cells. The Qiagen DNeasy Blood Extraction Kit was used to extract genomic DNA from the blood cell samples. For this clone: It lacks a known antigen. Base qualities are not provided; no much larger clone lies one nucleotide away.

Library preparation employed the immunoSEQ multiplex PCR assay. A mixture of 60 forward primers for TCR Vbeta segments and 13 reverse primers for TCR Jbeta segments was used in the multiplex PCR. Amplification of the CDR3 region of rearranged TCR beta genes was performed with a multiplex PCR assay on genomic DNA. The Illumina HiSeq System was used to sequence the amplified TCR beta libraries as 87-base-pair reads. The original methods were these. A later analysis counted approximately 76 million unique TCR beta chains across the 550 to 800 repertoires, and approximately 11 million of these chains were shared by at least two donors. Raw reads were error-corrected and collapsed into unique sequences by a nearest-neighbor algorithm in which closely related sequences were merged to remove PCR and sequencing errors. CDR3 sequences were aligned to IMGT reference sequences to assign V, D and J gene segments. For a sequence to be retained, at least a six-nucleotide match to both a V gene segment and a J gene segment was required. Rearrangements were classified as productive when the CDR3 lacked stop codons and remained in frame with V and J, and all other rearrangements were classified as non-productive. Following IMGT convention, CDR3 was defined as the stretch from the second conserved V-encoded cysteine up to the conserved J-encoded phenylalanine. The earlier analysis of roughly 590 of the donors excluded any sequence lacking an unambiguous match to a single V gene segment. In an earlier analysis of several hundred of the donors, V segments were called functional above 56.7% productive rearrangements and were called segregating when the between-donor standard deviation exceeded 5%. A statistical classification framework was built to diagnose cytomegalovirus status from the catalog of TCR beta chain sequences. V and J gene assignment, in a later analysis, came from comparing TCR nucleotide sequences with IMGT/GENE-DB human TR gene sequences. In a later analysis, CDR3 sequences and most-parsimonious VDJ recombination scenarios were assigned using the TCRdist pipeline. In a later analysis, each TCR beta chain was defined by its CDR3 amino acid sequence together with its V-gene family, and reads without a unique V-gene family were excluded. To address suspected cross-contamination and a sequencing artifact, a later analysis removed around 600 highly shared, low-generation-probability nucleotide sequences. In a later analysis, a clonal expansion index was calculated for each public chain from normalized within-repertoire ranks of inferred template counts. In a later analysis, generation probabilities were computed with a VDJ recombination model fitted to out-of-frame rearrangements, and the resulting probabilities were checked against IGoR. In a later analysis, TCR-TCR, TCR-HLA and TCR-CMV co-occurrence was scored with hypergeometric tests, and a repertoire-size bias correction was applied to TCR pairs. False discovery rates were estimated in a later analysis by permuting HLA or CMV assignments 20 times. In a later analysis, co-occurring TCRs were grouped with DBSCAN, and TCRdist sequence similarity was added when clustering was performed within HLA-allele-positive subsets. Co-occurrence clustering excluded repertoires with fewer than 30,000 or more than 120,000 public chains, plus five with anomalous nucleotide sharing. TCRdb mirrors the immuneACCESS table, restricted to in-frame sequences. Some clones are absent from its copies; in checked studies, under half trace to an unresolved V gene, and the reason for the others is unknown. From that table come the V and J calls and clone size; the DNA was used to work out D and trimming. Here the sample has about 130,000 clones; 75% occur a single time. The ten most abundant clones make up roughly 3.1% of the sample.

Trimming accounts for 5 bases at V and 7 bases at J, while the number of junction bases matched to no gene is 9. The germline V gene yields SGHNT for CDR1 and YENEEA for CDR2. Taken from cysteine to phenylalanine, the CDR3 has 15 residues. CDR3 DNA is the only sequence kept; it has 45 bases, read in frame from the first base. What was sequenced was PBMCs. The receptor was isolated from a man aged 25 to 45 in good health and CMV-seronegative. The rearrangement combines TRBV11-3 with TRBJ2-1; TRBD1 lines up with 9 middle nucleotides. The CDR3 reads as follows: CASSPPGQGLNEQFF. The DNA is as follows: TGTGCCAGCAGCCCCCCCGGACAGGGGTTGAATGAGCAGTTCTTC.